The present TCR beta chain was sequenced within a study of identical twins. Study results and limitations: Twins shared out-of-frame alpha sequences with excess low generation probability.

The CDR3 contains 10 residues. Germline lookup yields CDR1 MDHEN and CDR2 SYDVKM. Unique molecular identifiers were present on cDNA, and template switching added a universal primer site. Via MiXCR, TCRdb re-called the 5' RACE reads, giving one row per CDR3 protein. The profile shows roughly 690,000 distinct CDR3 sequences, roughly 6.2% of them singletons. Among all donors, each was a healthy Caucasian. In its sample, this clonotype was seen many times. Its target is not known. One end of the junction varies from germline; a read error may be responsible. The sequence came from a man aged 18 to 29 in good health. Sequencing input: naive T cells sorted from blood. The rearrangement uses TRBV28 and TRBJ1-5; no clear D. The CDR3 reads CASGKQPQHF. CDR3 DNA sequence: TGTGCCAGCGGCAAACAGCCCCAGCATTTT.